The 18 T cell receptor beta chains reported below all come from one sample, sequenced in a study of blood T cell repertoires in COVID-19. The assay was immunoSEQ multiplex PCR, and TCRdb's table has in-frame clones only and misses some. The sample has 250,000 to 350,000 clones, 86% seen once. Material for sequencing was peripheral blood. Receptor source: a woman between 65 and 79 years old with COVID-19, enrolled during active disease.

The rearrangement links TRBV18 to TRBJ1-1; D call uncertain. Germline V gives CDR1 KGHSH, CDR2 LQKENI. V gave up 3 bases and J gave up 1 base, with 6 bases separating them. This CDR3 has 13 amino acids. The CDR3 here is CASSPRPNTEAFF. The CDR3 region has the DNA TGTGCCAGCTCACCGAGGCCGAACACTGAAGCTTTCTTT.

J is TRBJ2-2 and V is TRBV11-1; no clear D. The V gene lost 3 bases and the J gene lost 5 bases, with 10 bases spanning the gap. The V gene's germline CDR1 is SGHAT and CDR2 FQDESV (reference sequence). The CDR3 contains 14 residues. CDR3 in amino acids: CASSFSRPTGELFF. The CDR3 DNA is TGTGCCAGCAGCTTCTCTAGACCTACCGGGGAGCTGTTTTTT.

This clone was recorded once. The chain uses TRBV30 and TRBJ2-1, with 13 bases that match TRBD2. Germline lookup yields CDR1 GTSNPN and CDR2 SVGIG (reference sequence). V lost 3 bases, J lost 6 bases, and 2 bases stayed unmatched. CDR3 size: 14 residues. This chain's CDR3 is CAWRTSGGPNEQFF. The DNA of the CDR3 is TGTGCCTGGAGGACTAGCGGGGGGCCCAATGAGCAGTTCTTC.

The V call is TRBV4-1, the J call TRBJ2-1; maybe TRBD2 (5 bases). CDR3 length: 13 residues. Deletions cut 1 base from V and 12 bases from J, with 13 bases between. CDR1 and CDR2 from the germline V gene are MGHRA and YSYEKL. The DNA for the CDR3 is TGCGCCAGCAGCCAAGGGGAGATTGCTGGGCAGTTCTTC. Amino acids: CASSQGEIAGQFF.

A few counts support this clone. V usage is TRBV7-2 and J usage is TRBJ2-7; TRBD2 matches 10 bases. Germline V CDR1 and CDR2: SGHTA, FQGNSA. V was clipped by 1 base and J by 3 bases; unmatched bases: 3. This CDR3 is 15 amino acids long. The CDR3 protein is CASSLDSGGSYEQYF. The DNA for the CDR3 is TGTGCCAGCAGCTTAGATAGCGGGGGGAGCTACGAGCAGTACTTC.

V usage is TRBV2 and J usage is TRBJ1-1; TRBD1 aligns across 7 bases. V lost 4 bases and J lost 5; bases outside the gene matches: 4. Germline CDR1 SNHLY, CDR2 FYNNEI. The CDR3 has 13 amino acids. The DNA for the CDR3 is TGTGCCAGCAGTGTGACAGGGTCGACTGAAGCTTTCTTT. Its protein product is CASSVTGSTEAFF.

This clone turned up a few times. The rearrangement links TRBV6-5 to TRBJ2-2; possibly TRBD2 for D (5 bases). The CDR3 extends over 14 amino acids. Trimming stripped 3 bases from V and 1 base from J, with 6 bases between. CDR1 is MNHEY, CDR2 SVGAGI, per germline. CDR3 sequence (DNA): TGTGCCAGCAGTTATGGACTGAACACCGGGGAGCTGTTTTTT. Translation: CASSYGLNTGELFF.

The J gene is TRBJ2-7, the V gene TRBV12-3 or TRBV12-4; D perhaps matches TRBD1 (6 bases). V was shortened by 5 bases and J by 1 base, with 9 bases between the two germline ends. CDR3 length equals 13 residues. CDR3 residues: CASSLDRSYEQYF. CDR3 DNA sequence: TGTGCCAGCAGTCTCGACAGGTCCTACGAGCAGTACTTC.

This chain uses TRBV7-9 with TRBJ1-1; D is ambiguous. The V end lost 11 bases, the J end lost 1 base, and 14 bases lay between the germline ends. The CDR3 contains 13 residues. CDR1 SEHNR and CDR2 FQNEAQ come from the germline V gene (reference sequence). The CDR3 loop is CACVDTQNTEAFF. In DNA, the CDR3 is TGTGCCTGCGTAGACACCCAGAACACTGAAGCTTTCTTT.

The chain couples TRBV30 to TRBJ1-1, with TRBD1 identical over 8 bases. This CDR3 comprises 13 residues. Trimming cost V 4 bases and J 3 bases; bases outside gene matches: 4. The germline gives CDR1 GTSNPN, CDR2 SVGIG (reference sequence). The CDR3 protein is CAWIRQGHTEAFF. The CDR3 bases are TGTGCCTGGATCCGACAGGGGCACACTGAAGCTTTCTTT.

The genes are TRBV6-5 and TRBJ1-2; possible D gene TRBD1, 5 bases. Per the germline V gene, CDR1 is MNHEY and CDR2 is SVGAGI. V was cut by 6 bases and J by 4 bases, with 15 bases left in between. The CDR3 loop spans 14 amino acids. This CDR3 is CASRPGGVSYGYTF. The CDR3 DNA is TGTGCCAGCAGACCCGGGGGGGTTTCCTATGGCTACACCTTC.

This sequence joins TRBV11-2 and TRBJ2-7, with TRBD2 matching 8 bases. The ends lost 5 bases at V and 3 bases at J; junction bases unmatched: 9. Germline-derived CDR1 and CDR2 are SGHAT and FQNNGV. The CDR3 extends over 15 amino acids. The CDR3 nucleotides are TGTGCCAGCAGCCCCGGGGGGGCGAGGAGCTACGAGCAGTACTTC. Translation: CASSPGGARSYEQYF.

This clone was recorded only once. The gene calls are TRBV11-3 and TRBJ2-2; possibly TRBD2 for D (5 bases). The ends were cut back, 4 bases at V and 3 bases at J, with 12 bases in the middle. The CDR3 is made up of 15 amino acids. Germline V gene lookup returns CDR1 SGHNT and CDR2 YENEEA. The CDR3 region is CASSSKRGDTGELFF. The CDR3 DNA sequence: TGTGCCAGCAGCTCGAAACGGGGAGACACCGGGGAGCTGTTTTTT. Full variable domain (missing parts from reference TRBV11-3 and TRBJ2-2): EAGVVQSPRYKIIEKKQPVAFWCNPISGHNTLYWYLQNLGQGPELLIRYENEEAVDDSQLPKDRFSAERLKGVDSTLKIQPAELGDSAVYLCASSSKRGDTGELFFGEGSRLTVL.

This clone was seen just once. This rearrangement joins TRBV3-1 (or the pseudogene TRBV3-2) to TRBJ2-2; the match to TRBD1 covers 7 bases. Germline V gives CDR1 LGHDT, CDR2 YNNKEL (reference sequence). After removal of 4 bases from V and 5 bases from J, the junction contained 10 bases not matched to a gene. This CDR3 is 16 amino acids long. The CDR3 coding sequence is TGTGCCAGCAGCCCGACAGGGTCGTCGGGAACCGGGGAGCTGTTTTTT. It translates to CASSPTGSSGTGELFF.

The chain links TRBV11-2 to TRBJ2-7, with 9 bases identical to TRBD1. CDR1 is SGHAT, CDR2 FQNNGV, per germline. V dropped 3 bases and J dropped 5; count of bases not matched to a gene: 14. The CDR3 is 17 residues long. The CDR3 loop reads CASSFVFGTGYVNEQYF. Here the CDR3 DNA reads TGTGCCAGCAGCTTCGTCTTCGGGACAGGGTATGTCAACGAGCAGTACTTC.

In its sample, this clone was seen a few times. This chain joins TRBV7-9 and TRBJ1-2; no definite D call. CDR3 length equals 12 residues. V gave up 4 bases and J gave up 4 bases, with 7 bases separating them. Per the germline V gene, CDR1 is SEHNR and CDR2 is FQNEAQ (reference sequence). CDR3 bases: TGTGCCAGCAGCTGGAGGAGCTATGGCTACACCTTC. Its translation is CASSWRSYGYTF.

The J gene is TRBJ1-2, the V gene TRBV28, with a possible D match to TRBD1 (5 bases). This CDR3 comprises 14 residues. Per the germline V gene, CDR1 is MDHEN and CDR2 is SYDVKM. Trimming left V 8 bases short and J 6 bases short, with 19 bases between. CDR3 region: CASLDPGRGNGYTF. The CDR3 coding sequence is TGTGCCAGCCTAGATCCCGGGCGGGGGAATGGCTACACCTTC.

The chain employs TRBV5-4 and TRBJ1-1; tentative D call: TRBD1 (6 bases). Trimming cost V 7 bases and J 2 bases, with 24 bases left between them. CDR3 length equals 17 residues. Germline values: CDR1 SGHNT, CDR2 YYREEE (reference sequence). As DNA, the CDR3 is TGTGCCAGCTTGGGGGAGGGGGGAATGGCGGCTAACACTGAAGCTTTCTTT. Amino acids: CASLGEGGMAANTEAFF. The variable domain in full, with the rest retrieved from reference TRBV5-4 and TRBJ1-1, is ETGVTQSPTHLIKTRGQQVTLRCSSQSGHNTVSWYQQALGQGPQFIFQYYREEENGRGNFPPRFSGLQFPNYSSELNVNALELDDSALYLCASLGEGGMAANTEAFFGQGTRLTVV.